The clone carrying this T cell receptor beta chain was observed a few times. The data were obtained in a study of cytotoxic CD8 clonotypes in ibrutinib-treated CLL. Libraries were prepared by immunoSEQ multiplex PCR; TCRdb keeps only in-frame clonotypes and omits some of them. The sample has 150,000 or so clones; approximately 77% are singletons. The sample here was PBMCs, taken after 12 months of ibrutinib treatment. This receptor was taken from a human donor with chronic lymphocytic leukemia.

The CDR3 region is CASSPDRGYEQYF. In nucleotides, the CDR3 is TGCGCCAGCAGCCCGGACAGGGGCTACGAGCAGTACTTC. J is TRBJ2-7 and V is TRBV4-3; 9 bases agree with TRBD1. This CDR3 has 13 amino acids. J was trimmed by 3 bases and V by 4 bases; bases with no gene match: 1. Looked up from germline, CDR1 is LGHNA and CDR2 is YSLEER.